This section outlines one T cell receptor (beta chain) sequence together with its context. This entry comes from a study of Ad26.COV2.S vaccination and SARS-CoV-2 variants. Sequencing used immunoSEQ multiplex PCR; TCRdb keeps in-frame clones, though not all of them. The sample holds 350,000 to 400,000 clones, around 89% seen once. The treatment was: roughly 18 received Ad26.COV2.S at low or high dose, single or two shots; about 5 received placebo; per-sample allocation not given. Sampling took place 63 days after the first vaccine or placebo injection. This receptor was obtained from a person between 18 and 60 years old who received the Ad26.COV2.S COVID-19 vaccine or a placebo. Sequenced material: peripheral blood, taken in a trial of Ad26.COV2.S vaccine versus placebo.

CDR3 sequence (DNA): TGTGCCAGCAGTGAACAGCCTTATAGCAATCAGCCCCAGCATTTT. The encoded protein is CASSEQPYSNQPQHF. The J gene is TRBJ1-5, the V gene TRBV6-1; D unclear. Germline CDR1 is MNHNS and CDR2 is SASEGT. This CDR3 is 15 amino acids long. The ends were cut back, 2 bases at V and 0 bases at J, with 8 bases in the middle.